A selection of T cell receptor beta chains follows, all from one sample in a study of blood T cell repertoires in COVID-19. Sequenced by immunoSEQ multiplex PCR; TCRdb stores in-frame clones only, minus some. Here the sample spans more than 110,000 clones, around 80% being singletons. Source material: PBMCs or T cells enriched from blood (not recorded which). The receptors shown here come from a woman aged 18-29 years who had been exposed to COVID-19. Both conserved end residues are part of each CDR3. The order of the fields is J gene, D gene, V gene, clone size, CDR3 protein, CDR3 DNA. The D gene is left open where the match is weak. Some rows have no size entry. The others give once, few or many, or a class for an expanded clone.

TRBJ1-6 | . | TRBV28 | . | CASSPLRSPLHF | TGTGCCAGCAGTCCTCTTCGTTCACCCCTCCACTTT
TRBJ2-3 | . | TRBV7-2 | . | CASKERATDTQYF | TGTGCCAGCAAGGAGCGGGCGACAGATACGCAGTATTTT
TRBJ1-5 | . | TRBV24-1 | . | CATSDLRGKSNQPQHF | TGTGCCACCAGTGATTTAAGAGGGAAAAGCAATCAGCCCCAGCATTTT
TRBJ1-2 | TRBD1 | TRBV28 | . | CASSRYRGNTNYGYTF | TGTGCCAGCAGCCGCTACAGGGGCAATACTAACTATGGCTACACCTTC
TRBJ1-4 | . | TRBV2 | . | CASSWRRSEKLFF | TGTGCCAGCAGTTGGCGGAGGAGCGAAAAACTGTTTTTT
TRBJ2-3 | . | TRBV5-1 | . | CASSDSLSTDTQYF | TGCGCCAGCAGCGACTCCCTCTCCACAGATACGCAGTATTTT
TRBJ1-5 | TRBD1 | TRBV5-6 | . | CASSFSSSDRGNQPQHF | TGTGCCAGCAGCTTTTCCAGCTCGGACAGGGGGAATCAGCCCCAGCATTTT
TRBJ1-2 | . | TRBV25-1 | . | CASSEQGEGYGYTF | TGTGCCAGCAGTGAGCAGGGTGAAGGGTATGGCTACACCTTC
TRBJ1-5 | . | TRBV18 | . | CASSMRNQPQHF | TGTGCCAGCTCAATGCGTAATCAGCCCCAGCATTTT
TRBJ1-1 | TRBD1 | TRBV28 | . | CASSLGTGKRNTEAFF | TGTGCCAGCAGTTTGGGGACAGGGAAGAGGAACACTGAAGCTTTCTTT
TRBJ1-4 | . | TRBV4-1 | . | CASSSKEREKLFF | TGCGCCAGCAGCTCTAAAGAGAGGGAAAAACTGTTTTTT
TRBJ2-7 | TRBD1 | TRBV5-4 | few | CASSALDRDGYEQYF | TGTGCCAGCAGCGCGTTAGACAGGGATGGGTACGAGCAGTACTTC
TRBJ1-5 | . | TRBV28 | . | CASSQEGGQPQHF | TGTGCCAGCAGTCAAGAGGGCGGTCAGCCCCAGCATTTT
TRBJ1-4 | . | TRBV5-1 | once | CASSLAWRGGPPNEKLFF | TGCGCCAGCAGCTTGGCCTGGCGGGGAGGGCCACCGAATGAAAAACTGTTTTTT
TRBJ2-1 | TRBD2 | TRBV10-3 | . | CAISGTSGFYNEQFF | TGTGCCATCAGTGGGACTAGCGGGTTCTACAATGAGCAGTTCTTC
TRBJ2-3 | TRBD2 | TRBV6-1 | . | CASSERLAGGRDTQYF | TGTGCCAGCAGTGAAAGGCTAGCGGGAGGCCGCGATACGCAGTATTTT
TRBJ1-2 | . | TRBV5-6 | . | CASSFFGDRLYGYTF | TGTGCCAGCAGCTTTTTTGGTGACAGACTCTATGGCTACACCTTC
TRBJ1-4 | . | TRBV4-2 | . | CASSQVGRGLNEKLFF | TGTGCCAGCAGCCAAGTCGGGCGGGGCCTAAATGAAAAACTGTTTTTT
TRBJ1-5 | TRBD1 | TRBV29-1 | . | CSVEGNGTANQPQHF | TGCAGCGTTGAAGGGAATGGGACAGCAAATCAGCCCCAGCATTTT
TRBJ1-1 | TRBD1 | TRBV29-1 | . | CSVTRDSFAEAFF | TGCAGCGTTACCCGGGACAGTTTCGCTGAAGCTTTCTTT
TRBJ2-2 | . | TRBV19 | . | CASSMYRGSNTGELFF | TGTGCCAGTAGTATGTATCGAGGTTCGAACACCGGGGAGCTGTTTTTT
TRBJ1-1 | TRBD1 | TRBV30 | . | CAGVWTGGTEAFF | TGTGCCGGGGTGTGGACAGGTGGCACTGAAGCTTTCTTT
TRBJ1-1 | . | TRBV18 | few | CASSPSVGQGGNTEAFF | TGTGCCAGCTCACCCTCCGTTGGGCAGGGAGGGAACACTGAAGCTTTCTTT
TRBJ1-5 | TRBD1 | TRBV20-1 | . | CSASKGDRGQQPQHF | TGCAGTGCTAGTAAGGGGGACAGGGGGCAACAGCCCCAGCATTTT
TRBJ1-5 | . | TRBV24-1 | few | CATSDGPHQPQHF | TGTGCCACCAGTGATGGCCCCCATCAGCCCCAGCATTTT
TRBJ2-1 | TRBD2 | TRBV19 | . | CASSLSGSSSYNEQFF | TGTGCCAGTAGTCTGAGCGGGAGTAGCTCCTACAATGAGCAGTTCTTC
TRBJ2-1 | TRBD2 | TRBV7-9 | . | CASSLRLAGKHNEQFF | TGTGCCAGCAGCTTACGGCTAGCGGGGAAACACAATGAGCAGTTCTTC
TRBJ1-2 | TRBD1 | TRBV30 | . | CACVTGLIANYGYTF | TGTGCCTGTGTGACAGGGCTGATAGCTAACTATGGCTACACCTTC
TRBJ1-6 | TRBD1 | TRBV29-1 | . | CSAGETGEGSPLHF | TGCAGCGCCGGGGAGACAGGGGAAGGTTCACCCCTCCACTTT
TRBJ1-2 | . | TRBV28 | few | CASSSTGPAYGYTF | TGTGCCAGCAGTTCAACAGGGCCCGCCTATGGCTACACCTTC
TRBJ2-7 | . | TRBV5-8 | . | CASSSINPYPYEQYF | TGTGCCAGCAGCTCAATTAACCCCTACCCCTACGAGCAGTACTTC
TRBJ2-1 | . | TRBV24-1 | . | CATSDGGRFYNEQFF | TGTGCCACCAGTGATGGCGGTCGGTTCTACAATGAGCAGTTCTTC
TRBJ1-6 | TRBD1 | TRBV4-2 | few | CASSQRDRGNSPLHF | TGTGCCAGCAGCCAAAGGGACAGGGGAAATTCACCCCTCCACTTT
TRBJ1-3 | . | TRBV6-4 | . | CASSDSAGGAGNTIYF | TGTGCCAGCAGTGACTCTGCCGGAGGAGCTGGAAACACCATATATTTT
TRBJ2-7 | TRBD1 | TRBV30 | . | CAWETFTTGTGKRYEQYF | TGTGCCTGGGAAACCTTTACAACCGGGACAGGGAAACGGTACGAGCAGTACTTC
TRBJ2-5 | . | TRBV12-5 | . | CASGFFTERVQETQYF | TGTGCTAGTGGTTTCTTTACTGAGAGGGTACAAGAGACCCAGTACTTC
TRBJ2-3 | . | TRBV11-2 | . | CASSQGGSTDTQYF | TGTGCCAGCAGCCAAGGCGGGAGCACAGATACGCAGTATTTT
TRBJ1-4 | . | TRBV18 | . | CASSLTGSGEKLFF | TGTGCCAGCTCACTGACAGGCTCGGGAGAAAAACTGTTTTTT
TRBJ1-5 | . | TRBV30 | . | CAWSVGANLDQPQHF | TGTGCCTGGAGTGTAGGGGCAAACCTGGATCAGCCCCAGCATTTT
TRBJ1-2 | TRBD1 | TRBV7-2 | . | CASSLVAGGTYGYTF | TGTGCCAGCAGCTTAGTAGCAGGGGGGACCTATGGCTACACCTTC
TRBJ1-2 | . | TRBV28 | . | CASSETVNYGYTF | TGTGCCAGCAGTGAGACAGTAAACTATGGCTACACCTTC
TRBJ2-3 | . | TRBV7-9 | . | CASSLALAADTQYF | TGTGCCAGCAGCTTAGCACTAGCCGCAGATACGCAGTATTTT
TRBJ2-7 | . | TRBV27 | few | CASSSTSLNEQYF | TGTGCCAGCAGCTCAACTTCCTTGAACGAGCAGTACTTC
TRBJ2-7 | TRBD2 | TRBV6-5 | . | CASSYSPGGTYEQYF | TGTGCCAGCAGTTACTCGCCGGGAGGAACTTACGAGCAGTACTTC
TRBJ2-3 | . | TRBV19 | . | CASSINTLATDTQYF | TGTGCCAGTAGTATTAACACTTTAGCAACAGATACGCAGTATTTT
TRBJ1-4 | . | TRBV5-1 | . | CASSPTGTTNEKLFF | TGCGCCAGCAGCCCCACAGGGACAACTAATGAAAAACTGTTTTTT
TRBJ2-1 | . | TRBV18 | . | CASSPPLTNEQFF | TGTGCCAGCTCACCACCTCTGACAAATGAGCAGTTCTTC
TRBJ1-1 | TRBD1 | TRBV29-1 | . | CSVVNRGRLTAPEAFF | TGCAGCGTCGTAAACAGGGGGCGACTTACGGCCCCTGAAGCTTTCTTT
TRBJ2-1 | TRBD2 | TRBV9 | . | CASSVGWTSGYNEQFF | TGTGCCAGCAGCGTAGGCTGGACTAGCGGCTACAATGAGCAGTTCTTC
TRBJ2-7 | . | TRBV11-2 | . | CASSATLTYEQYF | TGTGCCAGCAGCGCGACTCTTACCTACGAGCAGTACTTC
TRBJ2-7 | TRBD2 | TRBV6-5 | once | CASSKREGPYEQYF | TGTGCCAGCAGCAAGCGGGAGGGCCCCTACGAGCAGTACTTC
TRBJ1-1 | . | TRBV19 | . | CASSPDRIYNTEAFF | TGTGCCAGTAGCCCCGACAGGATCTATAACACTGAAGCTTTCTTT
TRBJ2-5 | . | TRBV27 | few | CASRNDRSGIKTQYF | TGTGCCAGCAGAAATGACCGTTCGGGGATAAAGACCCAGTACTTC
TRBJ1-2 | TRBD1 | TRBV18 | . | CASSLQGDGDGYTF | TGTGCCAGCTCACTACAGGGGGACGGTGATGGCTACACCTTC
TRBJ2-3 | . | TRBV4-1 | . | CASSQDEGYTDTQYF | TGCGCCAGCAGCCAAGATGAGGGTTACACAGATACGCAGTATTTT